This T cell receptor beta chain was observed in a study of T cell repertoires in cytomegalovirus infection. At the level of the study: Selection of CMV epitopes for the study included recently identified HLA-C-restricted and well-studied HLA-B-restricted ones. CMV infection and matching HLA type were both indicated by public TCR beta signatures.

TCRdb ran MiXCR on the reads and lists one entry per CDR3 protein. The sample has a few hundred thousand distinct CDR3 sequences, around two fifths seen once. V lost 6 bases, J lost 5 bases, and 5 bases stayed unmatched. Per germline, CDR1 SGHTA and CDR2 FQGNSA. The CDR3 has 14 amino acids. This clonotype has at least ten counts. Its antigen is undetermined. Regarding the study as a whole: Carriers of CMV and the relevant HLA type were discriminated by public TCR beta frequency. Dominating the ex vivo response were HLA-C-restricted CMV-specific TCR beta clonotypes.

The rearrangement joins TRBV7-2 to TRBJ2-3, with 10 bases lining up with TRBD2. This material consisted of cultured PBMCs, taken from culture after CMV antigen stimulation. The receptor's source is a human donor in good health (CMV status not recorded). Some clones in this sample may be carry-over from other donors' samples. The DNA for the CDR3 is TGTGCCAGCAGTGCGAGCGGGAGGGAAGATACGCAGTATTTT. Residues: CASSASGREDTQYF.